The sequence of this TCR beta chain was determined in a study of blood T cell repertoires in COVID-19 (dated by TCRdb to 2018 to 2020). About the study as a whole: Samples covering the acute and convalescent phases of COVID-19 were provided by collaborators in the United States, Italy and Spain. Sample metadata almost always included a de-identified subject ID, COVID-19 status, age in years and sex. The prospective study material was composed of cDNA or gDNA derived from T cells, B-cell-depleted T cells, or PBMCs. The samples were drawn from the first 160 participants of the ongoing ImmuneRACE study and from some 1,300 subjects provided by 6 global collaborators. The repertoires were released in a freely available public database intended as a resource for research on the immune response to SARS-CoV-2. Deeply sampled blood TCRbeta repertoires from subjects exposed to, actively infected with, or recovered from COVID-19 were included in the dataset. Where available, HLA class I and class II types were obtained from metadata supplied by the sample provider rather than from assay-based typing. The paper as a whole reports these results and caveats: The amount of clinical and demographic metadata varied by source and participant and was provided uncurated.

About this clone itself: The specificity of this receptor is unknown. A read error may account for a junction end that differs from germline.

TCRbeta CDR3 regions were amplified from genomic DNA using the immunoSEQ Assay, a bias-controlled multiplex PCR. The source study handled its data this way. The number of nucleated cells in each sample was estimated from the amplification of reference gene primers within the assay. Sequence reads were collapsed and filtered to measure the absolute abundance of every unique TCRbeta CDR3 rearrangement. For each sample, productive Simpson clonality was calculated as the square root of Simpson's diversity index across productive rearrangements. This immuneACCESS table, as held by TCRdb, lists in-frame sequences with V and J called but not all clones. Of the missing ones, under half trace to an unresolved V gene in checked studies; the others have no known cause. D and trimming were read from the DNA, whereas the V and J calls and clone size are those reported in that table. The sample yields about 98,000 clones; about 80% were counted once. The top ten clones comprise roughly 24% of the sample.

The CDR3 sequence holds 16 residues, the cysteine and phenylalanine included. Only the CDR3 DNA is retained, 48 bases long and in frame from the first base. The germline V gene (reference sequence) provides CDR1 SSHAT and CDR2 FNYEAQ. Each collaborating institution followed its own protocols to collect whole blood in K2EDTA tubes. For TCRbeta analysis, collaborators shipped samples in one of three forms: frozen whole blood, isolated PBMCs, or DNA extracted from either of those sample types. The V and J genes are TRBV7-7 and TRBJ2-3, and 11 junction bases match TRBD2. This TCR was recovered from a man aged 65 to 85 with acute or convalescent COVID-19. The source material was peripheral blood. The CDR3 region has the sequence CASSPQLAGGTDTQYF. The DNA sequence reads TGTGCTAGCAGCCCCCAACTAGCGGGGGGCACAGATACGCAGTATTTT. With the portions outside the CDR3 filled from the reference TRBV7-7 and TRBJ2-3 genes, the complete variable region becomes GAGVSQSPRYKVTKRGQDVTLRCDPISSHATLYWYQQALGQGPEFLTYFNYEAQPDKSGLPSDRFSAERPEGSISTLTIQRTEQRDSAMYRCASSPQLAGGTDTQYFGPGTRLTVL.